A selection of T cell receptor beta chains follows, all from one sample in a study of cytomegalovirus exposure and HLA in healthy donors. Sequencing was performed with immunoSEQ multiplex PCR; in TCRdb, only in-frame clones are kept and a portion is missing. Recorded for this sample: over 75,000 clones. Sequencing was done on a sample of PBMCs. These receptor sequences come from a girl aged 10 to 17 in good health and CMV-seropositive. Each CDR3 is given with its conserved first and last residue. A D gene is named only where the DNA matches it firmly.

len,j_gene,d_gene,v_gene,CDR3aa,CDR3nt
16,TRBJ2-2,TRBD2,TRBV11-2,CASTNSRTSGTGELFF,TGTGCCAGCACCAACTCACGGACTAGCGGTACCGGGGAGCTGTTTTTT
16,TRBJ2-6,NA,TRBV7-9,CASSSNRESKGNVLTF,TGTGCCAGCAGCTCGAACAGGGAGAGTAAAGGCAACGTCCTGACTTTC
14,TRBJ1-5,NA,TRBV5-6,CASSLGGSDQPQHF,TGTGCCAGCAGCTTGGGAGGCAGCGATCAGCCCCAGCATTTT
15,TRBJ1-3,TRBD1,TRBV6-6,CASSQGQGGGNTIYF,TGTGCCAGCAGCCAGGGACAGGGGGGAGGAAACACCATATATTTT
12,TRBJ2-3,NA,TRBV27,CASSFAGDTQYF,TGTGCCAGCAGTTTTGCGGGGGATACGCAGTATTTT
13,TRBJ2-2,NA,TRBV7-2,CASSLAAAGELFF,TGTGCCAGCAGCTTAGCGGCCGCCGGGGAGCTGTTTTTT
15,TRBJ1-5,TRBD1,TRBV6-5,CASSYSDRQYQPQHF,TGTGCCAGCAGTTACTCGGACAGGCAATATCAGCCCCAGCATTTT
14,TRBJ1-4,NA,TRBV5-4,CASSLLGGKGKLFF,TGTGCCAGCAGCTTGCTGGGGGGGAAAGGAAAACTGTTTTTT
17,TRBJ2-6,TRBD1,TRBV29-1,CSALPGQGRTGANVLTF,TGCAGCGCCCTTCCGGGACAGGGGCGGACTGGGGCCAACGTCCTGACTTTC
15,TRBJ2-2,NA,TRBV9,CASSVAAVKAGELFF,TGTGCCAGCAGCGTAGCGGCGGTTAAAGCCGGGGAGCTGTTTTTT
16,TRBJ2-7,TRBD1,TRBV19,CASSRTGGSSAYEQYF,TGTGCCAGTAGCCGCACAGGGGGCTCAAGCGCCTACGAGCAGTACTTC
17,TRBJ1-1,NA,TRBV5-1,CASSVLGQGTGDTEAFF,TGCGCCAGCAGCGTCTTGGGGCAGGGTACGGGTGACACTGAAGCTTTCTTT
14,TRBJ1-2,NA,TRBV19,CASLESGTLYGYTF,TGTGCCAGCTTGGAGTCCGGGACACTTTATGGCTACACCTTC
13,TRBJ1-2,NA,TRBV14,CASSSYDSYGYTF,TGTGCCAGCAGCTCTTACGACAGCTATGGCTACACCTTC
14,TRBJ1-2,NA,TRBV9,CASSVEPDYYGYTF,TGTGCCAGCAGCGTAGAGCCGGACTACTATGGCTACACCTTC
13,TRBJ2-1,NA,TRBV30,CAWLSTLYNEQFF,TGTGCCTGGCTTTCGACATTGTACAATGAGCAGTTCTTC
13,TRBJ1-1,NA,TRBV15,CATSKDKNTEAFF,TGTGCCACCAGCAAAGACAAGAACACTGAAGCTTTCTTT
17,TRBJ2-3,NA,TRBV27,CASSLSKRPLSTDTQYF,TGTGCCAGCAGTTTATCAAAGCGACCACTTAGCACAGATACGCAGTATTTT
15,TRBJ2-1,TRBD1,TRBV5-6,CASSFQGRGLNEQFF,TGTGCCAGCAGCTTTCAGGGAAGGGGGCTCAATGAGCAGTTCTTC
15,TRBJ2-1,TRBD1,TRBV9,CASSVGTGGEGEQFF,TGTGCCAGCAGCGTAGGGACAGGGGGAGAGGGTGAGCAGTTCTTC
14,TRBJ1-2,TRBD1,TRBV19,CASRPGQGFRGYTF,TGTGCCAGTAGGCCGGGACAGGGATTTAGAGGCTACACCTTC
18,TRBJ2-5,TRBD2,TRBV4-1,CASSQIPGTRGDQETQYF,TGCGCCAGCAGCCAAATCCCCGGGACTAGAGGGGACCAAGAGACCCAGTACTTC
14,TRBJ1-1,NA,TRBV5-4,CASSFLSGDTEAFF,TGTGCCAGCAGCTTCCTTTCCGGGGACACTGAAGCTTTCTTT
15,TRBJ1-2,TRBD1,TRBV4-1,CASSQERTGAYGYTF,TGCGCCAGCAGCCAAGAACGGACAGGGGCGTATGGCTACACCTTC
13,TRBJ2-3,NA,TRBV9,CASSVVVGDTQYF,TGTGCCAGCAGCGTAGTGGTCGGTGATACGCAGTATTTT
15,TRBJ2-5,NA,TRBV27,CASSLLSRSQETQYF,TGTGCCAGCAGTTTACTTTCTAGGAGTCAAGAGACCCAGTACTTC
13,TRBJ1-1,NA,TRBV4-3,CASSLGQNTEAFF,TGCGCCAGCAGCCTAGGACAGAACACTGAAGCTTTCTTT
15,TRBJ2-5,TRBD2,TRBV7-8,CASSLATSGSKTQYF,TGTGCCAGCAGCTTAGCTACTAGCGGTTCCAAGACCCAGTACTTC